This T cell receptor (beta chain) was recovered during a study of response to subunit inactivated influenza vaccine. This clonotype has ten or more counts. MiXCR, run by TCRdb on the RT-PCR reads, gives a single entry per CDR3 protein. The table shows about 240,000 distinct CDR3 sequences, with 9.5% to 15% occurring only once. Germline V lookup: CDR1 SGHTA, CDR2 FQGNSA. V lost 0 bases and J lost 6; bases outside the gene matches: 8. The length of the CDR3 is 17 residues. Sequences were derived from non-naive T cells sorted from PBMCs, sampled around 15 days before vaccination. The chain has TRBV7-2 and TRBJ2-1; 10 bases fit TRBD2. This TCR came from a man between 45 and 60 years old who received an inactivated influenza vaccine. CDR3 DNA: TGTGCCAGCAGCTTAGCGAGCGGGAGGGCCCCGGGCAATGAGCAGTTCTTC. It specifies CASSLASGRAPGNEQFF.